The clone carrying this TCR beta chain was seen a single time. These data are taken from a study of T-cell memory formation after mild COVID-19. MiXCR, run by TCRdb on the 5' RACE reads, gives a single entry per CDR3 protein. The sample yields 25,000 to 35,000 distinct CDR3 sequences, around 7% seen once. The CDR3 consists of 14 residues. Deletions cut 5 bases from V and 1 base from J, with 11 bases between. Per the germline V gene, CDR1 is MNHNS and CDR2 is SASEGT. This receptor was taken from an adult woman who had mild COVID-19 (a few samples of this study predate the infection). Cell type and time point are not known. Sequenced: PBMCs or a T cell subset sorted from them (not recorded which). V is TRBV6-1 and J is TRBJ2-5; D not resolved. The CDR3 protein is CASSTTVSQETQYF. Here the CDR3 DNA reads TGTGCCAGCAGTACCACAGTGTCCCAAGAGACCCAGTACTTC.